Presented here are 27 T cell receptor beta chains from one specimen sequenced in a study of shared clonotypes between healthy human individuals. The method was immunoSEQ multiplex PCR; TCRdb's version includes in-frame clones alone and lacks a portion of them. Of about 2.4 million clones listed, around nine tenths were seen once; the top ten hold roughly 0.14%. Sequenced: naive CD4+ T cells sorted from blood. Specified subset: CD45RA+ positively selected. The source of these receptors is a man aged 18 to 30 in good health.

The chain joins TRBV10-1 to TRBJ1-2; D gene ambiguous. Germline lookup yields CDR1 WNHNN and CDR2 SYGVQD (reference sequence). The CDR3 covers 13 residues. V was trimmed by 3 bases and J by 2 bases, leaving 7 bases between them. In DNA form, the CDR3 reads TGCGCCAGCAGTGAAGGGAGAAACTATGGCTACACCTTC. Its protein is CASSEGRNYGYTF.

This sequence joins TRBV2 and TRBJ1-2, with 8 bases that match TRBD1. The CDR3 loop spans 13 amino acids. V shed 9 bases, J shed 4 bases, and the junction held 7 bases outside the gene matches. Germline CDR1 is SNHLY and CDR2 is FYNNEI. CDR3 sequence reads: CARSQGGSYGYTF. The CDR3 DNA is TGTGCCAGGTCACAGGGGGGGTCCTATGGCTACACCTTC. The variable domain in full, completed from reference TRBV2 and TRBJ1-2, reads EPEVTQTPSHQVTQMGQEVILRCVPISNHLYFYWYRQILGQKVEFLVSFYNNEISEKSEIFDDQFSVERPDGSNFTLKIRSTKLEDSAMYFCARSQGGSYGYTFGSGTRLTVV.

This clone came up once. J is TRBJ2-1 and V is TRBV23-1; TRBD2 matches at 13 bases. TRBV23-1 is an ORF; its function is uncertain. The CDR3 loop spans 18 amino acids. J gave up 2 bases and V 3 bases, and 7 bases lay outside the gene matches. CDR3 in amino acids: CASSHPEGLAGTYNEQFF. The CDR3 bases are TGCGCCAGCAGTCACCCCGAGGGACTAGCGGGAACCTACAATGAGCAGTTCTTC.

This clone was seen just once. The chain has TRBV10-2 and TRBJ2-6; D is undetermined. Per the germline V gene, CDR1 is WSHSY and CDR2 is SAAADI. The CDR3 sequence is 14 residues long. Trimming took off 8 bases at V and 2 bases at J, with 10 bases between the two ends. The CDR3 sequence: CASASEPGANVLTF. CDR3 DNA: TGCGCCAGCGCCTCAGAACCTGGGGCCAACGTCCTGACTTTC.

The chain joins TRBV30 to TRBJ1-3; the D gene is possibly TRBD1 (5 bases). CDR3 length: 19 residues. Deletions cut 1 base from V and 7 bases from J, with 29 bases between. Germline CDR1 is GTSNPN and CDR2 is SVGIG (reference sequence). The CDR3 sequence is CAWSATIGPQAFFRNTIYF. The CDR3 DNA sequence: TGTGCCTGGAGTGCCACAATAGGGCCACAGGCTTTTTTTCGGAACACCATATATTTT.

The CDR3, as DNA: TGTGCCAGCAGAAATCTCCTGAGTCAAAACACCGGGGAGCTGTTTTTT. It is translated as CASRNLLSQNTGELFF. The chain carries TRBV5-4 and TRBJ2-2, with D unclear. CDR1 is SGHNT and CDR2 is YYREEE in the germline V gene (reference sequence). The V end lost 5 bases, the J end lost 2 bases, and 16 bases lay between the germline ends. The CDR3 is 16 residues long.

Notes on this clone: The same CDR3 can be traced to other DNA sequences in this sample. The chain couples TRBV7-2 to TRBJ2-7, with D hard to call. With 2 bases removed from V and 1 base from J, the gap between germline ends came to 6 bases. This CDR3 spans 13 amino acids. Germline loops: CDR1 SGHTA, CDR2 FQGNSA. The CDR3 reads CASSLRVSYEQYF. The CDR3 DNA sequence: TGTGCCAGCAGCTTAAGGGTATCCTACGAGCAGTACTTC.

V is TRBV14 and J is TRBJ1-2, with a tentative D call TRBD1 (5 bases). Trimming took 4 bases from V and 8 from J, leaving 14 bases between them. CDR1 SGHDN and CDR2 FVKESK come from the germline V gene. The CDR3 spans 13 residues. CDR3 residues: CASSLGGGSGYTF. CDR3 nucleotides: TGTGCCAGCAGCCTGGGGGGAGGATCCGGCTACACCTTC.

The chain links TRBV6-5 to TRBJ1-5, with a tentative D call TRBD1 (6 bases). V lost 3 bases and J 4 bases, leaving 10 bases between the germline ends. This CDR3 has 14 amino acids. Per the germline V gene, CDR1 is MNHEY and CDR2 is SVGAGI. The CDR3 coding sequence is TGTGCCAGCAGTTATGTCCAGGGGAATCAGCCCCAGCATTTT. This encodes CASSYVQGNQPQHF.

This chain joins TRBV7-2 and TRBJ1-6; 8 bases are a match to TRBD1. After removal of 5 bases from V and 10 bases from J, the junction contained 7 bases not matched to a gene. The CDR3 spans 14 residues. Germline CDR1 reads SGHTA; CDR2 reads FQGNSA. The CDR3 is CASSGAGGYSPLHF. The CDR3 DNA reads as TGTGCCAGCAGCGGCGCAGGGGGCTACTCACCCCTCCACTTT.

Remarks on this clone: In the same sample, other DNA sequences code for this CDR3. This rearrangement joins TRBV5-1 to TRBJ2-5, with TRBD2 identical over 11 bases. V lost 4 bases and J lost 5; bases outside the gene matches: 4. CDR1 SGHRS and CDR2 YFSETQ come from the germline V gene. The CDR3 totals 14 residues. This CDR3 reads CASSLGTSGETQYF. CDR3 coding DNA: TGCGCCAGCAGCCTAGGGACTAGCGGTGAGACCCAGTACTTC.

For the CDR3, the DNA is TGTGCCAGCGGAAAGAATGGACAGTACAGCGGGGAGCTGTTTTTT. This gives the protein CASGKNGQYSGELFF. The rearrangement uses TRBV6-5 and TRBJ2-2, with a tentative D call TRBD1 (6 bases). Germline CDR1 MNHEY, CDR2 SVGAGI. The germline V and J ends were trimmed by 8 bases and 7 bases, with 20 bases remaining between them. CDR3 length: 15 residues.

The chain links TRBV25-1 to TRBJ1-4; D is undetermined. In germline, CDR1 is MGHDK, CDR2 SYGVNS. The V end lost 5 bases, the J end lost 0 bases, and 7 bases lay between the germline ends. The length of the CDR3 is 14 residues. DNA for the CDR3: TGTGCCAGCAGTTTTCGGGCAACTAATGAAAAACTGTTTTTT. Its protein product is CASSFRATNEKLFF.

J is TRBJ2-7 and V is TRBV7-2; D is unresolved. This CDR3 is built from 14 residues. V was clipped by 1 base and J by 1 base, with 8 bases between them. Germline V CDR1 and CDR2: SGHTA, FQGNSA. The CDR3 here is CASSLGFQSYEQYF. CDR3 bases: TGTGCCAGCAGCTTAGGGTTCCAGTCCTACGAGCAGTACTTC.

The DNA of the CDR3 is TGTGCCTGGAGTGTCCCCACGATTGAAAAACTGTTTTTT. It yields the protein CAWSVPTIEKLFF. This chain links TRBV30 with TRBJ1-4, with D hard to call. Per the germline V gene, CDR1 is GTSNPN and CDR2 is SVGIG (reference sequence). Trimming left V 0 bases short and J 7 bases short, with 9 bases between. The CDR3 totals 13 residues.

The V gene is TRBV2, the J gene TRBJ1-4, with TRBD1 matching 9 bases. This CDR3 is 15 amino acids long. V lost 6 bases and J lost 8; bases outside the gene matches: 10. Germline lookup yields CDR1 SNHLY and CDR2 FYNNEI. CDR3 nucleotides: TGTGCCAGCAGGAAAACCGGGACAGGGAGCGAAAAACTGTTTTTT. Amino acids: CASRKTGTGSEKLFF.

The V and J genes are TRBV11-2 and TRBJ1-4; D is perhaps TRBD1 (6 bases). Per germline, CDR1 SGHAT and CDR2 FQNNGV. Between the trimmed V and J ends, which lost 2 bases and 8 bases, there was a span of 15 bases. The CDR3 is 15 residues long. The CDR3 DNA follows: TGTGCCAGCAGCTTAATAAGGGGGTTGAGAGAAAAACTGTTTTTT. As protein: CASSLIRGLREKLFF.

This clone showed up just once. This sequence joins TRBV5-8 and TRBJ1-6, with 8 bases lining up with TRBD1. The germline gives CDR1 SGHTS, CDR2 YDEGEE. Losses at the gene ends were 4 bases for V and 11 bases for J; bases not matched to a gene: 5. CDR3 size: 13 residues. The DNA of the CDR3 is TGTGCCAGCAGCCTCAGGGACAGGACACCCCTCCACTTT. This sequence encodes CASSLRDRTPLHF.

The chain couples TRBV28 to TRBJ1-4; 9 nucleotides line up with TRBD1. This CDR3 spans 15 amino acids. With 6 bases clipped from V and 8 bases from J, the junction kept 10 bases outside the gene matches. In germline, CDR1 is MDHEN, CDR2 SYDVKM. CDR3 DNA sequence: TGTGCCAGCAGCCGCCCCGGGACAGGGTACGAAAAACTGTTTTTT. Translating it yields CASSRPGTGYEKLFF.

The rearrangement uses TRBV7-8 and TRBJ2-7; the match to TRBD2 covers 7 bases. CDR1 and CDR2 from the germline V gene are SGHVS and FQNEAQ. The CDR3 contains 14 residues. V lost 3 bases, J lost 3 bases, and 5 bases stayed unmatched. The CDR3 protein is CASSLREGYYEQYF. The CDR3 DNA sequence: TGTGCCAGCAGCTTGAGGGAGGGCTACTACGAGCAGTACTTC.

V and J are TRBV30 and TRBJ2-7; 12 bases map to TRBD2. This CDR3 comprises 17 residues. The germline V gene has CDR1 GTSNPN and CDR2 SVGIG (reference sequence). Trimming removed 2 bases from V and 3 bases from J; junction bases left unmatched: 11. The CDR3 loop reads CAWSKRLAGVVDYEQYF. The CDR3 nucleotides are TGTGCCTGGAGTAAGAGACTAGCGGGAGTAGTTGACTACGAGCAGTACTTC.

V gene TRBV5-4 combines with J gene TRBJ1-1, with TRBD1 matching 8 bases. Germline V lookup: CDR1 SGHNT, CDR2 YYREEE (reference sequence). V lost 4 bases to trimming and J lost 0 bases; unmatched junction nucleotides: 5. The CDR3 is 15 amino acids. CDR3 residues: CASSTLTGVNTEAFF. CDR3 coding DNA: TGTGCCAGCAGCACCCTGACAGGGGTGAACACTGAAGCTTTCTTT.

The CDR3 sequence: CASSPPKSYEQYF. For the CDR3, the DNA is TGTGCCAGCAGCCCCCCAAAGTCCTACGAGCAGTACTTC. This rearrangement joins TRBV11-2 to TRBJ2-7; D is ambiguous. CDR3 length equals 13 residues. The V gene lost 5 bases and the J gene lost 1 base, with 9 bases spanning the gap. Germline CDR1 and CDR2: SGHAT and FQNNGV.

This chain links TRBV10-3 with TRBJ2-7; 8 nucleotides line up with TRBD1. The CDR3 totals 16 residues. CDR1 and CDR2 from the germline V gene are ENHRY and SYGVKD. V lost 0 bases, J lost 3 bases, and 7 bases stayed unmatched. Written as DNA, the CDR3 is TGTGCCATCAGTGAGTCTAGGGACAGGAGAAGCTACGAGCAGTACTTC. It yields the protein CAISESRDRRSYEQYF.

The chain is built from TRBV7-2 and TRBJ2-3; 9 positions match TRBD1. V was clipped by 3 bases and J by 4 bases; unmatched bases: 5. Germline V gene data show CDR1 as SGHTA and CDR2 as FQGNSA. This CDR3 is 15 amino acids long. The CDR3 nucleotides are TGTGCCAGCAGCTTGGCGGGACAGGGAGCAGATACGCAGTATTTT. Amino acid sequence: CASSLAGQGADTQYF.

The chain combines TRBV7-2 with TRBJ2-3; maybe TRBD2 (7 bases). The germline gives CDR1 SGHTA, CDR2 FQGNSA. V shed 4 bases and J shed 1 base, with 21 bases lying between them. CDR3 length equals 18 residues. CDR3 sequence: CASSSGGGGWYGTDTQYF. CDR3 sequence (DNA): TGTGCCAGCAGCTCAGGTGGGGGGGGCTGGTACGGCACAGATACGCAGTATTTT.

The chain couples TRBV21-1 to TRBJ1-6; the D segment call TRBD1 is taken from the table without a DNA check. TRBV21-1 is a pseudogene locus. The CDR3 is 16 amino acids. The CDR3 reads CASSKVPRGDNSPLHF. CDR3 bases: TGTGCCAGCAGCAAAGTCCCCAGGGGCGATAATTCACCCCTCCACTTT.